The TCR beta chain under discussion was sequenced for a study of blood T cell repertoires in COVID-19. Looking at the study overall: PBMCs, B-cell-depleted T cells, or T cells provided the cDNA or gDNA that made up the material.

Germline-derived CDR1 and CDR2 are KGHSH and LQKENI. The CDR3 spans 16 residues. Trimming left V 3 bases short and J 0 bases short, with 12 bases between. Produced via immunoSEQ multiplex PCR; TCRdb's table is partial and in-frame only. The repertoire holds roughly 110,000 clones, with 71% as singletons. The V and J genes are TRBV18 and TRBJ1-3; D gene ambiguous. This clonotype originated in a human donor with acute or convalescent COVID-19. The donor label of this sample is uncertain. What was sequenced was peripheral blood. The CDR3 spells CASSPDLGYSGNTIYF. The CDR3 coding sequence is TGTGCCAGCTCACCGGATCTAGGTTACTCTGGAAACACCATATATTTT.